A selection of T cell receptor beta chains follows, all from one sample in a study of cytomegalovirus exposure and HLA in healthy donors. TCRdb's table, derived via immunoSEQ multiplex PCR, lists solely in-frame clones and lacks some. The sample has tens of thousands of clones. The specimen was PBMCs. Receptors were obtained from a woman aged 40-49 years in good health and CMV-seropositive. Each CDR3 is given with its conserved first and last residue. A D gene is named only where the DNA matches it firmly.

v_call	d_call	j_call	cdr3_nt	cdr3_aa
TRBV13	NA	TRBJ2-5	TGTGCCAGCAGCCCTAGACAGGGGATAGCGGGAGTCTTTAAGGGAGAGACCCAGTACTTC	CASSPRQGIAGVFKGETQYF
TRBV6-4	TRBD2	TRBJ2-1	TGTGCCAGCAGTGACTCCCACCATCTCAGCGGGAGTACCTACAATGAGCAGTTCTTC	CASSDSHHLSGSTYNEQFF
TRBV18	TRBD1	TRBJ2-1	TGTGCCAGCTCACCCTCAGGGGGCGTAGACAATGAGCAGTTCTTC	CASSPSGGVDNEQFF
TRBV21-1	NA	TRBJ2-1	TGTGCCAGCAGGACTAGCGGGAGCTCCTACAATGAGCAGTTCTTC	CASRTSGSSYNEQFF
TRBV2	NA	TRBJ2-7	TGTGCCAGCAGAAACCGGGACTTCGCCTACGAGCAGTACTTC	CASRNRDFAYEQYF
TRBV9	NA	TRBJ1-1	TGTGCCAGCAGCGTTGACAGCCTGAACACTGAAGCTTTCTTT	CASSVDSLNTEAFF
TRBV9	NA	TRBJ2-3	TGTGCCAGCAGCGTAGGCGCAGGGGCAGAAGATACGCAGTATTTT	CASSVGAGAEDTQYF
TRBV29-1	NA	TRBJ2-3	TGCAGCGGGGACCAGGGAGGACCAGATACGCAGTATTTT	CSGDQGGPDTQYF
TRBV4-1	TRBD1	TRBJ1-2	TGCGCCAGCAGCCAAGGATTAGGACAGGACGCTAACTATGGCTACACCTTC	CASSQGLGQDANYGYTF
TRBV4-3	NA	TRBJ2-7	TGCGCCAGCAGCCCACAAAACACAGGCTCCTACGAGCAGTACTTC	CASSPQNTGSYEQYF
TRBV6-1	TRBD2	TRBJ2-1	TGTGCCAGCAGTGAAAAGGTAGCGGGGTACGATGAGCAGTTCTTC	CASSEKVAGYDEQFF
TRBV28	NA	TRBJ1-1	TGTGCCAGCAGCTACCCGGGGGGAAATGAAGCTTTCTTT	CASSYPGGNEAFF
TRBV5-1	TRBD1	TRBJ1-1	TGCGCCAGCAGCTTGAGACAGGGATCTGAAGCTTTCTTT	CASSLRQGSEAFF